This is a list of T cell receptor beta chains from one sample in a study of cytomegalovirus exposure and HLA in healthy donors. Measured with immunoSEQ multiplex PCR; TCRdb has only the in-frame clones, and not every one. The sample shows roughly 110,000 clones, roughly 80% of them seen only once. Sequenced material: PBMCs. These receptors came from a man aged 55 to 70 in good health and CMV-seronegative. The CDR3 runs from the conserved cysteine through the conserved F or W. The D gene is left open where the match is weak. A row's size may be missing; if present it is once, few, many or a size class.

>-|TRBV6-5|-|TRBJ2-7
TGTGCCAGCGGCCACCCCGGCAGGAATTACGAGCAGTACTTC
CASGHPGRNYEQYF
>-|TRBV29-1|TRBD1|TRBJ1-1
TGCAGCGTCACCGGGACAGGGCCATCATCGGAAGCTTTCTTT
CSVTGTGPSSEAFF
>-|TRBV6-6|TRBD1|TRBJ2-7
TGTGCCAGCAGCCCACGAGACAGGGGCGGTTACGAGCAGTACTTC
CASSPRDRGGYEQYF
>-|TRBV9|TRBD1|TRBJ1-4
TGTGCCAGCAGCCCGTTGCAGGGGGCTGAAAAACTGTTTTTT
CASSPLQGAEKLFF
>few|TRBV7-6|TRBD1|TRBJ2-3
TGTGCCAGCAGCTTAGGACAGGGGGCAGGAGATACGCAGTATTTT
CASSLGQGAGDTQYF
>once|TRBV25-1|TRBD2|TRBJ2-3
TGTGCCAGCACTGGGAGGGGAGGAGATACGCAGTATTTT
CASTGRGGDTQYF
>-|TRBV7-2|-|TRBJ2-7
TGTGCCAGCAGCCGCCAGGCAACCTACGAGCAGTACTTC
CASSRQATYEQYF
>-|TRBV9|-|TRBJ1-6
TGTGCCAGCAGCCCAGCGGGGAGTTATAATTCACCCCTCCACTTT
CASSPAGSYNSPLHF
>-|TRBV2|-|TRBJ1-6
TGTGCCAGCAGGGGCCAGGGTTCACCCCTCCACTTT
CASRGQGSPLHF
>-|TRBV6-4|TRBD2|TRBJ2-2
TGTGCCAGCAGCCCGGCGGGGGGGCTGGACACCGGGGAGCTGTTTTTT
CASSPAGGLDTGELFF
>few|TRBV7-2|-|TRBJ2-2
TGTGCCAGCAGCTTAAGGAGGGCCGGGGAGCTGTTTTTT
CASSLRRAGELFF
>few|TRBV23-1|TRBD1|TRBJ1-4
TGCGCCAGCAGCCCTTCCGGGACAGGGGCTCTAAATGAAAAACTGTTTTTT
CASSPSGTGALNEKLFF
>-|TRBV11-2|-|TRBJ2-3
TGTGCGAGTTCGAGTAGCACAGATACGCAGTATTTT
CASSSSTDTQYF
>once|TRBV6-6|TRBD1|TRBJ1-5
TGTGCCAGCAAACTCCAACAGGGGGATAGCAATCAGCCCCAGCATTTT
CASKLQQGDSNQPQHF
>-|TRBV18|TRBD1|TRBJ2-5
TGTGCCAGCTCACCGGGACAGGGGGTAAAAGAGACCCAGTACTTC
CASSPGQGVKETQYF
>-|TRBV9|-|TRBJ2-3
TGTGCCAGCAGCGTAGTGGGCAGTTCAGATACGCAGTATTTT
CASSVVGSSDTQYF
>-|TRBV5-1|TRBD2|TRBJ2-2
TGCGCCAGCAGCTTGGCCGGGGGGTCGCGCACCGGGGAGCTGTTTTTT
CASSLAGGSRTGELFF
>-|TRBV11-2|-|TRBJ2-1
TGTGCCAGCAGCTTTTCTCCTAGTCTAGACAATGAGCAGTTCTTC
CASSFSPSLDNEQFF
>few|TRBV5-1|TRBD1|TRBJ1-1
TGCGCCAGCACGTCCCGGGACAGGGATATGAACACTGAAGCTTTCTTT
CASTSRDRDMNTEAFF
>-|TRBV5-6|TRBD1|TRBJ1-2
TGTGCCAGCAGCTTCCGGGACAGAAAGAGCTACACCTTC
CASSFRDRKSYTF
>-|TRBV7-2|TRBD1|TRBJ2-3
TGTGCCAGCAGCTCACCCCGGGACAGGGGAGATACGCAGTATTTT
CASSSPRDRGDTQYF
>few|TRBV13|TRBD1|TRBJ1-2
TGTGCCAGCAGCCGAGGGGACAGGGTGGACTATGGCTACACCTTC
CASSRGDRVDYGYTF
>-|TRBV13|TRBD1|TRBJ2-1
TGTGCCAGCAGCGTCAGGGGACAGAACGTGAACAATGAGCAGTTCTTC
CASSVRGQNVNNEQFF
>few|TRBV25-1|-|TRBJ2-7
TGTGCCAGCAGTGAATTGTCTTCCTACGAGCAGTACTTC
CASSELSSYEQYF
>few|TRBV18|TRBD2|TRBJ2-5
TGTGCCAGCTCACCGGCGAGCGGGGGACCCCAAGAGACCCAGTACTTC
CASSPASGGPQETQYF
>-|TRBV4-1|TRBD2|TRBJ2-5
TGCGCCAGCAGCTTCGATACTAGCGGCTCACAGTACTTC
CASSFDTSGSQYF
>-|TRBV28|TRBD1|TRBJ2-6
TGTGCCAGCAGTTCTTGGACAGGGGATGGGGCCAACGTCCTGACTTTC
CASSSWTGDGANVLTF
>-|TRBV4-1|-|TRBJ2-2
TGCGCCAGCAGCCCGGGTATGGACACCGGGGAGCTGTTTTTT
CASSPGMDTGELFF
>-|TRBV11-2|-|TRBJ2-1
TGTGCCAGCAGCTTAGTCTCTAGCCCCTACAATGAGCAGTTCTTC
CASSLVSSPYNEQFF
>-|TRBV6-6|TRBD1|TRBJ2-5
TGTGCCAGCAGTTACGGGACAGGCCAAGAGACCCAGTACTTC
CASSYGTGQETQYF
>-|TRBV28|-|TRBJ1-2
TGTGCCAGCAGTTTGAGACAGGAGTATGGCTACACCTTC
CASSLRQEYGYTF
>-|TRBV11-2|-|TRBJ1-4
TGTGCCAGCAGCTTAGTCGGGGGTCTGAATGAAAAACTGTTTTTT
CASSLVGGLNEKLFF
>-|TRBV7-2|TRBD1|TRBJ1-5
TGTGCCAGCAGCTTAGCCGGGACAGGGACTGGACAGCCCCAGCATTTT
CASSLAGTGTGQPQHF
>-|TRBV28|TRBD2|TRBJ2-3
TGTGCCAGCAGTTTTCTGGGGACTAGCGCCCTGGCATCAGATACGCAGTATTTT
CASSFLGTSALASDTQYF
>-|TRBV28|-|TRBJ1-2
TGTGCCAGCAGTTCGCCCTCTCCCGGGACAACCCACTATGGCTACACCTTC
CASSSPSPGTTHYGYTF
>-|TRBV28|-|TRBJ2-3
TGTGCCAGCAGGCTGTGGGGAGGCACAGATACGCAGTATTTT
CASRLWGGTDTQYF